The entry below describes one T cell receptor (beta chain). Its antigen is unknown. The data derive from a study of cytomegalovirus exposure and HLA in healthy donors. About the study: Unique TCRs from HLA-typed donors, about 78 million of them, were held in an early data release. Study-wide findings and caveats: With DRB1 most and HLA-C fewest, TCR association rates differed between HLA loci in a later analysis.

The PCR made use of 60 Vbeta and 13 Jbeta primers. Sequencing was performed with immunoSEQ multiplex PCR; in TCRdb, only in-frame clones are kept and a portion is missing. The sample consists of 170,000 or so clones, around 83% of them appearing once. Sequenced: PBMCs. This sequence was found in a man aged 50 to 60 in good health and CMV-seronegative.

CDR3 sequence: CASSLGLAGAEQFF. The CDR3 DNA is TGTGCCAGCAGTTTAGGCCTAGCGGGAGCCGAGCAGTTCTTC. V and J are TRBV28 and TRBJ2-1, with 10 bases fitting TRBD2. The germline V gene encodes CDR1 MDHEN and CDR2 SYDVKM. V was clipped by 2 bases and J by 10 bases; unmatched bases: 5. The CDR3 covers 14 residues. Full variable domain (outside the CDR3, taken from reference TRBV28 and TRBJ2-1): DVKVTQSSRYLVKRTGEKVFLECVQDMDHENMFWYRQDPGLGLRLIYFSYDVKMKEKGDIPEGYSVSREKKERFSLILESASTNQTSMYLCASSLGLAGAEQFFGPGTRLTVL.